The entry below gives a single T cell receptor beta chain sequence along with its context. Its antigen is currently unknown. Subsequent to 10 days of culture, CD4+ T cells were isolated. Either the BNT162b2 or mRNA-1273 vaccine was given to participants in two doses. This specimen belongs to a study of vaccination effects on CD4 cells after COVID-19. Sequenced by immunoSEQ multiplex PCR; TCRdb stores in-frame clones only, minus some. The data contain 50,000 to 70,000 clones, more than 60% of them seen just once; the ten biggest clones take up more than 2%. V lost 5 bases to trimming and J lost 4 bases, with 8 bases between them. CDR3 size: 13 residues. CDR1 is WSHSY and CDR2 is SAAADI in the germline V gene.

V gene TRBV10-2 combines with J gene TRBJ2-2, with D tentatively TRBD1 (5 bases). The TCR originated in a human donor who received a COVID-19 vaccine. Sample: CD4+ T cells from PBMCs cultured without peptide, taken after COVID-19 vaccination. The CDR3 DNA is TGCGCCAGCAGTTCCCAGGGCACCGGGGAGCTGTTTTTT. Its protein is CASSSQGTGELFF.